This TCR beta chain was captured in a study of T cell repertoires in cytomegalovirus infection. Across the whole study: In public TCR beta signatures, there were indications of both CMV infection and matching HLA type. Findings and caveats of the study: Predominance within the ex vivo response was attributable to HLA-C-restricted CMV-specific TCR beta clonotypes.

V was trimmed by 7 bases and J by 3 bases, leaving 12 bases between them. This CDR3 contains 13 residues. CDR1 and CDR2 (germline): SGHTA, FQGNSA. TCRdb ran MiXCR on the reads and lists one entry per CDR3 protein. The table records about 63,000 distinct CDR3 sequences, around 20% of them present only once. At least ten counts were recorded for this clonotype. Its antigen is undetermined. The TCR sequence derives from a human donor in good health (CMV status not recorded). Some clones in this sample may be carry-over from other donors' samples. The sample was CD8+ T cells from cultured PBMCs, taken from culture after CMV antigen stimulation. V usage is TRBV7-2 and J usage is TRBJ1-2; the D is unclear. This CDR3 reads CASTPDGDYGYTF. CDR3 nucleotides: TGTGCCAGCACCCCGGACGGAGACTATGGCTACACCTTC.